This T cell receptor (beta chain) was sequenced for a study of T cell responses to AZD1222 COVID-19 vaccine. Here immunoSEQ multiplex PCR was the method, and the copy in TCRdb shows in-frame clones only, minus some. The sample lists 100,000 or so clones, about nine tenths seen once, with under 2% in the top ten. Study-wide results and limits: Spike-specific TCR breadth and depth rose after two AZD1222 doses.

V lost 5 bases and J lost 2, with 10 bases in between. Germline V gives CDR1 SGDLS, CDR2 YYNGEE. This CDR3 region has 14 residues. About this clone: Its matching antigen is unknown. The same CDR3 arises from other DNA sequences in this sample as well.

The sample was peripheral blood, taken on day 0 of AZD1222 vaccination. The chain employs TRBV9 and TRBJ2-2, with TRBD1 as a possible D gene (6 bases). The sequence came from an adult in good health. The CDR3 protein is CASSGRGNTGELFF. The CDR3 DNA reads as TGTGCCAGCAGTGGCAGGGGAAACACCGGGGAGCTGTTTTTT.